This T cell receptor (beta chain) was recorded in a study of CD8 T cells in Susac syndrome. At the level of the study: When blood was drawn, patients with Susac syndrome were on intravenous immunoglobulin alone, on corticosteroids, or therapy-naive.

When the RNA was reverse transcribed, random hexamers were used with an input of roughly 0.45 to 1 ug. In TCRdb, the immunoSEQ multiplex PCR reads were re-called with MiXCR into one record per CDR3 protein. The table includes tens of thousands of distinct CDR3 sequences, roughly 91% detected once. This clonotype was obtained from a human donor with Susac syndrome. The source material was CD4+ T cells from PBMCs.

CDR3 sequence reads: CASSEYGGTPYEQYF. The CDR3 DNA reads TGTGCCAGCAGTGAATACGGCGGAACTCCCTACGAGCAGTACTTC. The V and J genes are TRBV25-1 and TRBJ2-7; D remains unclear. Germline CDR1 is MGHDK and CDR2 is SYGVNS. Trimming removed 0 bases at V and 2 bases at J, with 11 bases between. The CDR3 is made up of 15 amino acids.